This entry lists 25 T cell receptor beta chains sequenced from one sample in a study of blood T cell repertoires in COVID-19. The protocol was immunoSEQ multiplex PCR, while the TCRdb copy is restricted to in-frame clones and leaves out a portion. Here the sample spans about 140,000 clones, 70% to 90% being singletons. Sequencing was done on a sample of PBMCs or T cells enriched from blood (not recorded which). Receptor source: a woman in her 50s with acute COVID-19.

V usage is TRBV11-3 and J usage is TRBJ2-7; 9 positions agree with TRBD2. The CDR3 loop spans 14 amino acids. The J segment lost 3 bases and the V segment lost 6 bases, leaving 6 bases of the junction unmatched. Germline V lookup: CDR1 SGHNT, CDR2 YENEEA. For the CDR3, the DNA is TGTGCCAGCAGTAAGGTAGCGGGGGACTACGAGCAGTACTTC. This sequence encodes CASSKVAGDYEQYF.

The CDR3 reads CASSTGQAFSGANVLTF. Here the CDR3 DNA reads TGCGCCAGCAGCACGGGACAGGCCTTCTCTGGGGCCAACGTCCTGACTTTC. The chain is built from TRBV5-1 and TRBJ2-6; 8 bases align to TRBD1. The CDR3 is 17 residues long. Germline assignment: CDR1 SGHRS and CDR2 YFSETQ. Trimming removed 4 bases from V and 0 bases from J; junction bases left unmatched: 6.

This rearrangement joins TRBV10-1 to TRBJ2-5, with 9 bases that match TRBD2. J lost 7 bases, V lost 6 bases, and 15 bases had no gene match. The germline gives CDR1 WNHNN, CDR2 SYGVQD (reference sequence). The length of the CDR3 is 16 residues. The CDR3 bases are TGCGCCAGCAGCAAGAGTAGACTAGCGGATGTACGGACCCAGTACTTC. Its translation is CASSKSRLADVRTQYF.

V gene TRBV11-3 combines with J gene TRBJ2-2; no clear D gene. CDR3 size: 15 residues. Trimming shortened V by 5 bases and J by 2 bases, and 12 bases separated the two germline ends. Germline loops: CDR1 SGHNT, CDR2 YENEEA. CDR3 DNA: TGTGCCAGCAGCCCTACGTACAGTAACACCGGGGAGCTGTTTTTT. Protein sequence: CASSPTYSNTGELFF.

This clone was seen only a few times. The rearrangement links TRBV27 to TRBJ2-7; 12 positions agree with TRBD2. Germline V gene lookup returns CDR1 MNHEY and CDR2 SMNVEV (reference sequence). The J segment lost 0 bases and the V segment lost 5 bases, leaving 5 bases of the junction unmatched. This CDR3 contains 16 residues. The chain's CDR3 is CASSQGTSGLSYEQYF. The CDR3 bases are TGTGCCAGCAGTCAAGGGACTAGCGGGCTCTCCTACGAGCAGTACTTC.

This clone was counted once. The V and J genes are TRBV10-3 and TRBJ1-1; no definite D call. The V end was cut by 2 bases, the J end by 2 bases, with 12 bases between. CDR3 length: 15 residues. CDR1 and CDR2 from the germline V gene are ENHRY and SYGVKD. CDR3 coding DNA: TGTGCCATCAGTGAGCGTGGCGGTATCAACACTGAAGCTTTCTTT. This encodes CAISERGGINTEAFF.

The chain joins TRBV20-1 to TRBJ2-7; TRBD2 aligns across 13 bases. Germline CDR1 and CDR2: DFQATT and SNEGSKA (reference sequence). The length of the CDR3 is 17 residues. The trim removed 3 bases at V and 9 bases at J, leaving 17 bases unmatched. CDR3 sequence reads: CSASDPGLAGPTRGQYF. The CDR3 DNA follows: TGCAGTGCTAGTGATCCGGGACTAGCGGGACCGACGCGTGGGCAGTACTTC.

The chain uses TRBV9 and TRBJ1-1, with TRBD1 matching 8 bases. The CDR3 runs 16 residues. Losses at the gene ends were 4 bases for V and 3 bases for J; bases not matched to a gene: 11. Germline V gene sequence: CDR1 SGDLS, CDR2 YYNGEE. The CDR3 spells CASSSRQGNRYTEAFF. The CDR3 nucleotides read TGTGCCAGCAGCTCCCGACAGGGGAATAGATACACTGAAGCTTTCTTT.

The CDR3 bases are TGTGCCAGCAGGCAAGCGGGAGTCGGCACAGATACGCAGTATTTT. This sequence encodes CASRQAGVGTDTQYF. The genes are TRBV27 and TRBJ2-3, with 8 bases identical to TRBD2. After removal of 6 bases from V and 1 base from J, the junction contained 6 bases not matched to a gene. This CDR3 is 15 amino acids long. The germline CDR1 and CDR2 sequences are MNHEY and SMNVEV (reference sequence).

The chain recombines TRBV28 with TRBJ1-2; possibly TRBD1 for D (5 bases). V was shortened by 7 bases and J by 3 bases, with 18 bases between the two germline ends. This CDR3 is 15 amino acids long. The germline V gene has CDR1 MDHEN and CDR2 SYDVKM. The DNA of the CDR3 is TGTGCCAGCAATAGTTATTCAGGGTGGGACTATGGCTACACCTTC. It translates to CASNSYSGWDYGYTF.

The V and J genes are TRBV28 and TRBJ1-2; maybe TRBD1 (5 bases). CDR1 MDHEN and CDR2 SYDVKM come from the germline V gene. V lost 7 bases to trimming and J lost 6 bases, with 18 bases between them. The CDR3 covers 14 residues. The CDR3 here is CASILGGKGNGYTF. The CDR3 DNA sequence: TGTGCCAGCATCCTGGGGGGGAAGGGAAATGGCTACACCTTC.

The genes are TRBV5-1 and TRBJ2-2, with no clear D. The CDR3 runs to 15 residues. The germline V gene has CDR1 SGHRS and CDR2 YFSETQ. The V and J ends lost 1 base and 3 bases respectively, with 10 bases between them. The CDR3 DNA follows: TGCGCCAGCAGCTTGTCTCTCCCCGACACCGGGGAGCTGTTTTTT. Protein: CASSLSLPDTGELFF. The variable domain in full, completed from reference TRBV5-1 and TRBJ2-2, reads KAGVTQTPRYLIKTRGQQVTLSCSPISGHRSVSWYQQTPGQGLQFLFEYFSETQRNKGNFPGRFSGRQFSNSRSEMNVSTLELGDSALYLCASSLSLPDTGELFFGEGSRLTVL.

This chain connects TRBV10-3 to TRBJ1-6, with D possibly TRBD1 on 6 matching bases. With 0 bases removed from V and 5 bases from J, the gap between germline ends came to 11 bases. Per germline, CDR1 ENHRY and CDR2 SYGVKD. The CDR3 length is 16 residues. Here the CDR3 reads CAISESGTTNNSPLHF. Written as DNA, the CDR3 is TGTGCCATCAGTGAGTCCGGGACAACCAATAATTCACCCCTCCACTTT.

This rearrangement joins TRBV7-8 to TRBJ1-5, with D possibly TRBD1 on 6 matching bases. Germline V gene sequence: CDR1 SGHVS, CDR2 FQNEAQ. There are 15 residues in the CDR3. Trimming removed 0 bases from V and 8 bases from J, with 14 bases in between. CDR3: CASSLASWGTKPQHF. DNA of the CDR3: TGTGCCAGCAGCTTAGCGTCATGGGGGACAAAGCCCCAGCATTTT.

The rearrangement joins TRBV6-6 to TRBJ1-6, with 7 bases matching TRBD1. The J segment lost 13 bases and the V segment lost 6 bases, leaving 12 bases of the junction unmatched. Germline V gene lookup returns CDR1 MNHNY and CDR2 SVGAGI (reference sequence). The CDR3 is 14 amino acids. CDR3 coding DNA: TGTGCCAGCAGCAGCCCGGGACAGACCATCCCCCTCCACTTT. Protein product: CASSSPGQTIPLHF.

This chain uses TRBV2 with TRBJ1-1; D may be TRBD1 (5 bases). Germline V lookup: CDR1 SNHLY, CDR2 FYNNEI. This CDR3 is built from 14 residues. The ends were cut back, 0 bases at V and 3 bases at J, with 8 bases in the middle. CDR3 sequence: CASSEAGGDTEAFF. The CDR3 DNA is TGTGCCAGCAGTGAAGCGGGGGGGGACACTGAAGCTTTCTTT. Using reference TRBV2 and TRBJ1-1 for the parts outside the CDR3, the full variable domain is EPEVTQTPSHQVTQMGQEVILRCVPISNHLYFYWYRQILGQKVEFLVSFYNNEISEKSEIFDDQFSVERPDGSNFTLKIRSTKLEDSAMYFCASSEAGGDTEAFFGQGTRLTVV.

This chain links TRBV19 with TRBJ2-2, with 13 bases that match TRBD2. The germline V gene encodes CDR1 LNHDA and CDR2 SQIVND (reference sequence). This CDR3 comprises 16 residues. V was clipped by 4 bases and J by 5 bases; unmatched bases: 4. This CDR3 is CASSRTSGSTTGELFF. The CDR3 DNA reads TGTGCCAGTAGTAGGACTAGCGGGAGTACTACCGGGGAGCTGTTTTTT.

The chain uses TRBV5-4 and TRBJ1-2, with 9 bases fitting TRBD1. V was clipped by 3 bases and J by 8 bases; unmatched bases: 14. The CDR3 length is 16 residues. From germline, CDR1 is SGHNT and CDR2 YYREEE (reference sequence). The CDR3 coding sequence is TGTGCCAGCAGCTCTGCAAATACAGGGGGCGCTGGGGGCTACACCTTC. Translating it yields CASSSANTGGAGGYTF.

V is TRBV18 and J is TRBJ1-5; 9 bases agree with TRBD1. CDR3 length: 16 residues. Germline loops: CDR1 KGHSH, CDR2 LQKENI. V lost 2 bases, J lost 7 bases, and 9 bases stayed unmatched. The CDR3, as DNA: TGTGCCAGCTCACCAACAGGGACAGGGCCGGGGCAGCCCCAGCATTTT. Residues: CASSPTGTGPGQPQHF.

The CDR3 protein is CASSHRYRGGSNQPQHF. In nucleotides, the CDR3 is TGCGCCAGCAGTCATCGTTACAGGGGGGGGAGCAATCAGCCCCAGCATTTT. The rearrangement uses TRBV4-1 and TRBJ1-5; 8 bases are shared with TRBD1. V lost 6 bases, J lost 1 base, and 11 bases stayed unmatched. This CDR3 has 17 amino acids. The germline V gene encodes CDR1 MGHRA and CDR2 YSYEKL.

This clone is a singleton in its sample. V and J are TRBV29-1 and TRBJ1-2; D might be TRBD1 (5 bases). The germline V gene has CDR1 SQVTM and CDR2 ANQGSEA. V was cut by 3 bases and J by 1 base, with 12 bases left in between. This CDR3 comprises 14 residues. The CDR3 coding sequence is TGCAGCGTTGACAGGGATGCAGTTAACTATGGCTACACCTTC. Translated: CSVDRDAVNYGYTF.

The chain recombines TRBV6-1 with TRBJ1-3; unclear D gene. Trimming cost V 1 base and J 0 bases, with 7 bases left between them. The germline gives CDR1 MNHNS, CDR2 SASEGT. The CDR3 is 15 amino acids. CDR3 sequence: CASSEGPSSGNTIYF. The CDR3 DNA sequence: TGTGCCAGCAGTGAAGGTCCCAGCTCTGGAAACACCATATATTTT.

The V gene is TRBV5-6, the J gene TRBJ1-2; D remains ambiguous. The germline V gene encodes CDR1 SGHDT and CDR2 YYEEEE. V lost 0 bases to trimming and J lost 0 bases, with 12 bases between them. The CDR3 sequence is 16 residues long. CDR3 nucleotide sequence: TGTGCCAGCAGCTTGGACGTGGGCACCTCTAACTATGGCTACACCTTC. Encoded protein: CASSLDVGTSNYGYTF.

The chain has TRBV9 and TRBJ2-3; D perhaps matches TRBD2 (6 bases). Germline V gene data show CDR1 as SGDLS and CDR2 as YYNGEE. The CDR3 runs 15 residues. Deletions cut 0 bases from V and 2 bases from J, with 10 bases between. The DNA of the CDR3 is TGTGCCAGCAGCGTAGAGGAGGGCTCCACAGATACGCAGTATTTT. Amino acid sequence: CASSVEEGSTDTQYF.

The V and J genes are TRBV11-3 and TRBJ2-2, with D possibly being TRBD2 (6 bases). The CDR3 spans 14 residues. The germline CDR1 and CDR2 sequences are SGHNT and YENEEA. V was shortened by 2 bases and J by 6 bases, with 10 bases between the two germline ends. The CDR3 region is CASSLPLAPGELFF. CDR3 DNA: TGTGCCAGCAGCTTACCACTAGCCCCCGGGGAGCTGTTTTTT.